This T cell receptor (beta chain) is drawn from a study of blood T cells in healthy people across ages. CDR3 length equals 14 residues. The germline V and J ends were trimmed by 1 base and 7 bases, with 14 bases remaining between them. CDR1 is SEHNR and CDR2 is FQNEAQ in the germline V gene (reference sequence). This clonotype was counted a few times. A sample-barcoded 5' primer and a J-beta primer mix were used in a second PCR of roughly 7 to 11 cycles. From the 5' RACE reads, TCRdb called clonotypes with MiXCR, one entry per CDR3 protein. The sample has about 1,400,000 distinct CDR3 sequences; approximately 40% are singletons.

The rearrangement joins TRBV7-9 to TRBJ2-7, with D perhaps assigned TRBD1 or TRBD2 (6 bases each). Material for sequencing was blood. The sequence derives from a woman aged 18 to 35 in good health. The CDR3 spells CASSLGDKTREQYF. CDR3 sequence (DNA): TGTGCCAGCAGCTTAGGGGACAAGACTAGGGAGCAGTACTTC. Looking up the rest from reference TRBV7-9 and TRBJ2-7 gives the full variable domain: DTGVSQNPRHKITKRGQNVTFRCDPISEHNRLYWYRQTLGQGPEFLTYFQNEAQLEKSRLLSDRFSAERPKGSFSTLEIQRTEQGDSAMYLCASSLGDKTREQYFGPGTRLTVT.